This is a list of T cell receptor beta chains from one sample in a study of blood T cell repertoires in COVID-19. The assay was immunoSEQ multiplex PCR, and TCRdb's table has in-frame clones only and misses some. The sample lists about 36,000 clones; about 74% were seen once. The sequenced material came from peripheral blood. The source of these receptors is a man between 60 and 70 years old with active COVID-19. The CDR3 runs from the conserved cysteine through the conserved F or W. A D gene is named only where the DNA matches it firmly.

V gene: TRBV5-6; D gene: TRBD1; J gene: TRBJ2-7; CDR3 protein: CASTPGQGMSYEQYF
V gene: TRBV7-6; D gene: -; J gene: TRBJ1-1; CDR3 protein: CASSRILQGWDTEAFF
V gene: TRBV9; D gene: TRBD1; J gene: TRBJ1-2; CDR3 protein: CASSVGQGPYGYTF
V gene: TRBV7-9; D gene: -; J gene: TRBJ2-7; CDR3 protein: CASSLPKYEQYF
V gene: TRBV11-2; D gene: -; J gene: TRBJ1-2; CDR3 protein: CASSLVAANYGYTF
V gene: TRBV10-3; D gene: -; J gene: TRBJ1-6; CDR3 protein: CAISETGGSPLHF
V gene: TRBV5-1; D gene: -; J gene: TRBJ1-1; CDR3 protein: CASSWQKTGTEAFF
V gene: TRBV10-3; D gene: TRBD1; J gene: TRBJ1-5; CDR3 protein: CAIGDRERSQPQHF
V gene: TRBV2; D gene: TRBD1; J gene: TRBJ1-2; CDR3 protein: CASSRDRNALGYTF
V gene: TRBV6-5; D gene: TRBD1; J gene: TRBJ1-1; CDR3 protein: CASSRRQGTEAFF
V gene: TRBV7-9; D gene: TRBD2; J gene: TRBJ2-7; CDR3 protein: CASSSPPGLAIAEQYF
V gene: TRBV5-1; D gene: -; J gene: TRBJ1-1; CDR3 protein: CASSLSGRNTEAFF
V gene: TRBV3-1/TRBV3-2; D gene: TRBD2; J gene: TRBJ2-1; CDR3 protein: CASSQVAGGTPYNEQFF
V gene: TRBV5-4; D gene: TRBD1; J gene: TRBJ2-4; CDR3 protein: CASSSPGRTGNIQYF
V gene: TRBV21-1; D gene: -; J gene: TRBJ1-5; CDR3 protein: CASPGRGGRKYSNQPQHF
V gene: TRBV27; D gene: TRBD2; J gene: TRBJ2-3; CDR3 protein: CASSLTSGRLITDTQYF
V gene: TRBV19; D gene: TRBD1; J gene: TRBJ2-6; CDR3 protein: CASSTTGYGANVLTF
V gene: TRBV3-1/TRBV3-2; D gene: -; J gene: TRBJ2-3; CDR3 protein: CASSQSPPRASGTDTQYF
V gene: TRBV3-1/TRBV3-2; D gene: -; J gene: TRBJ1-1; CDR3 protein: CASSQEVDSEAFF
V gene: TRBV28; D gene: TRBD1; J gene: TRBJ1-5; CDR3 protein: CASRQYRGRQPQHF
V gene: TRBV25-1; D gene: TRBD2; J gene: TRBJ2-2; CDR3 protein: CASRHPQGFSGDTGELFF
V gene: TRBV3-1/TRBV3-2; D gene: -; J gene: TRBJ1-1; CDR3 protein: CASTLRRLSTEAFF
V gene: TRBV10-3; D gene: TRBD1; J gene: TRBJ2-1; CDR3 protein: CAKIGQGEGGSSDEQFF
V gene: TRBV27; D gene: TRBD2; J gene: TRBJ2-1; CDR3 protein: CASTGRGDNEQFF
V gene: TRBV18; D gene: -; J gene: TRBJ1-1; CDR3 protein: CASSPQMNTEAFF
V gene: TRBV4-3; D gene: TRBD1; J gene: TRBJ2-7; CDR3 protein: CASSRGGTLSSYEQYF
V gene: TRBV28; D gene: TRBD1; J gene: TRBJ1-1; CDR3 protein: CASSLSTGDTEAFF
V gene: TRBV5-4; D gene: TRBD2; J gene: TRBJ2-3; CDR3 protein: CASSLDTSGRTDTQYF
V gene: TRBV7-8; D gene: TRBD1; J gene: TRBJ1-1; CDR3 protein: CASSADRGGDRAFF
V gene: TRBV7-9; D gene: TRBD2; J gene: TRBJ2-3; CDR3 protein: CASSSAGADTQYF
V gene: TRBV27; D gene: -; J gene: TRBJ1-2; CDR3 protein: CASTISQIGQSPYGYTF